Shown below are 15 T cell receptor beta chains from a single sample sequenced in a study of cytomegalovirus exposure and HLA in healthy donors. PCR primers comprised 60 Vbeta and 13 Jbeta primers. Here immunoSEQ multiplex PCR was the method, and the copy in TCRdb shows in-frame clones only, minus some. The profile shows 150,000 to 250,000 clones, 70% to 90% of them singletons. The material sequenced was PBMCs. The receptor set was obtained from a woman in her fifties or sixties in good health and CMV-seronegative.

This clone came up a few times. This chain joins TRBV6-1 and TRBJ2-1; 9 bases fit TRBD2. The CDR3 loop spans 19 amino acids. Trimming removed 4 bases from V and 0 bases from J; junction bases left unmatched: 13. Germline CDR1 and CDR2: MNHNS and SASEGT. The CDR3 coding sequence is TGTGCCAGCAGTGCCCCGGGGACTAGCCGCCGTAGCTCCTACAATGAGCAGTTCTTC. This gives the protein CASSAPGTSRRSSYNEQFF.

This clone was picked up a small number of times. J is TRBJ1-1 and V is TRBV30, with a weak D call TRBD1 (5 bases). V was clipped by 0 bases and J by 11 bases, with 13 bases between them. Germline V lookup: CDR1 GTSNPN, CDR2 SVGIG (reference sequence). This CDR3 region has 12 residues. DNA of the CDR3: TGTGCCTGGAGTGTGGTAGGGGTTGGTGCTTTCTTT. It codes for CAWSVVGVGAFF. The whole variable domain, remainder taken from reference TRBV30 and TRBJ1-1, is SQTIHQWPATLVQPVGSPLSLECTVEGTSNPNLYWYRQAAGRGLQLLFYSVGIGQISSEVPQNLSASRPQDRQFILSSKKLLLSDSGFYLCAWSVVGVGAFFGQGTRLTVV.

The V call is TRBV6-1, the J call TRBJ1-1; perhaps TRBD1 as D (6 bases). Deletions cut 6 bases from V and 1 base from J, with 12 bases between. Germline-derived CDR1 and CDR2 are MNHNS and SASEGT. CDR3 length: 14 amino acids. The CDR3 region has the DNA TGTGCCAGCAGCTCTGGGGGCAAGAACACTGAAGCTTTCTTT. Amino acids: CASSSGGKNTEAFF.

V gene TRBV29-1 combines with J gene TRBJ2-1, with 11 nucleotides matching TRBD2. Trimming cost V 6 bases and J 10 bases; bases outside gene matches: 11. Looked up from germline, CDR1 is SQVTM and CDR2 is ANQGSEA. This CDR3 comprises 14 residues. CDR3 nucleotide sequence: TGCAGCGTAACCGGACTAGCGGGTGTTACGGAGCAGTTCTTC. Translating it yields CSVTGLAGVTEQFF.

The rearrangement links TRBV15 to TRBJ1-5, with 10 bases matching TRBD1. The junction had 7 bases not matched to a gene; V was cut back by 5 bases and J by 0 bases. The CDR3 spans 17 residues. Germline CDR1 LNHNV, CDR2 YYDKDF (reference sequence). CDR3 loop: CATSGRDRGNSNQPQHF. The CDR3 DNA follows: TGTGCCACCAGCGGCCGGGACAGGGGAAATAGCAATCAGCCCCAGCATTTT.

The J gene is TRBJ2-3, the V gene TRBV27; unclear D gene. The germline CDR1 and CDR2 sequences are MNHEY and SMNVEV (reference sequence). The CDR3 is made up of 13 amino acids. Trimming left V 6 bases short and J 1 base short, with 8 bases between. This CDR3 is CASRISGTDTQYF. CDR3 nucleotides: TGTGCCAGCAGGATAAGCGGCACAGATACGCAGTATTTT.

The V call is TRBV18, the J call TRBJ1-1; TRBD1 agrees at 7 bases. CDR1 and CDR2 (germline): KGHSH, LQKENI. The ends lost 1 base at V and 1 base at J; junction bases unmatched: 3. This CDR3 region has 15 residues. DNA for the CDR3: TGTGCCAGCTCACCACAGGGGACAGAGAACACTGAAGCTTTCTTT. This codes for CASSPQGTENTEAFF.

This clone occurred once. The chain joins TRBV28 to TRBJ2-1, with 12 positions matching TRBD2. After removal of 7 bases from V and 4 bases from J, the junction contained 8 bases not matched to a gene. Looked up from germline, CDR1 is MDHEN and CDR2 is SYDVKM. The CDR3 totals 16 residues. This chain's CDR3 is CASMDRTSGNYNEQFF. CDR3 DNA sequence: TGTGCCAGCATGGATCGGACTAGCGGGAATTACAATGAGCAGTTCTTC.

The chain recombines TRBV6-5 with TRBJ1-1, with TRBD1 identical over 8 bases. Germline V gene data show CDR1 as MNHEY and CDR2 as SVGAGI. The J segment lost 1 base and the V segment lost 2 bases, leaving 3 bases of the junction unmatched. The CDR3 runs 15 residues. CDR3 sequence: CASSYDGQGNTEAFF. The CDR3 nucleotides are TGTGCCAGCAGTTACGACGGACAGGGGAACACTGAAGCTTTCTTT.

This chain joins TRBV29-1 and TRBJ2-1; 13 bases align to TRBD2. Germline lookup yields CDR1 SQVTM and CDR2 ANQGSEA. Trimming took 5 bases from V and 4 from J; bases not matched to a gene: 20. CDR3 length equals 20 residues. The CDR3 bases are TGCAGCGTTAGCAGTGGACTAGGCTCGGGGGGACTAGCGGGATACAATGAGCAGTTCTTC. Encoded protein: CSVSSGLGSGGLAGYNEQFF.

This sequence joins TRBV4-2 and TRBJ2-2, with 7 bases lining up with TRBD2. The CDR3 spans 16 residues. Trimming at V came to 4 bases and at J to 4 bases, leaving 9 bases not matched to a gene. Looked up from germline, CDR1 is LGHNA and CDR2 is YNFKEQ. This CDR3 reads CASSRLGTNPTGELFF. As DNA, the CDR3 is TGTGCCAGCAGCCGCCTAGGGACTAACCCCACCGGGGAGCTGTTTTTT.

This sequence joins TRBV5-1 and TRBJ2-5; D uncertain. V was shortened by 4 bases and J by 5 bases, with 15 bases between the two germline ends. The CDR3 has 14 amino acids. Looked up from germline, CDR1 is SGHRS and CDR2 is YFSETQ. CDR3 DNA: TGCGCCAGCAGCCCCCAGGTAACCCGGGAGACCCAGTACTTC. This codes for CASSPQVTRETQYF.

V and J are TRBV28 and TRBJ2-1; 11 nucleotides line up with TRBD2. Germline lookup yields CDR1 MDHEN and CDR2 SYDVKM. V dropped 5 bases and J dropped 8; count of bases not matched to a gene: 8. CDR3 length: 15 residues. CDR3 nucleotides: TGTGCCAGCAGTCGACTAGCGGGGATGGGGGATGAGCAGTTCTTC. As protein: CASSRLAGMGDEQFF. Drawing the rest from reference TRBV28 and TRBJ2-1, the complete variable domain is DVKVTQSSRYLVKRTGEKVFLECVQDMDHENMFWYRQDPGLGLRLIYFSYDVKMKEKGDIPEGYSVSREKKERFSLILESASTNQTSMYLCASSRLAGMGDEQFFGPGTRLTVL.

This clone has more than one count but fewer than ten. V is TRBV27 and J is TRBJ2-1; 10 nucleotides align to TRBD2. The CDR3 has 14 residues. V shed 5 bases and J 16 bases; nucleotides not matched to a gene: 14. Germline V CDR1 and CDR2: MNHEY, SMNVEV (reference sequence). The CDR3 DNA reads TGTGCCAGCAGTCCTAGGGATAGCGGGAGGCTCCTTTTCTTC. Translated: CASSPRDSGRLLFF.

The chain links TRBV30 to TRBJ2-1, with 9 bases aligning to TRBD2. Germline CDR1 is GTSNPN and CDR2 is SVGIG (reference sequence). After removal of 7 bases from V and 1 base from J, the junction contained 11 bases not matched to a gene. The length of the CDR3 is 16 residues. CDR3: CASNDIAGESYNEQFF. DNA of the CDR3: TGTGCCTCGAACGATATAGCGGGAGAGTCCTACAATGAGCAGTTCTTC. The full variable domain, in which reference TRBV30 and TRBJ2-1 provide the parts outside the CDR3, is SQTIHQWPATLVQPVGSPLSLECTVEGTSNPNLYWYRQAAGRGLQLLFYSVGIGQISSEVPQNLSASRPQDRQFILSSKKLLLSDSGFYLCASNDIAGESYNEQFFGPGTRLTVL.